Listed here are 2 T cell receptor beta chains from one sample, sequenced in a study of shared clonotypes between healthy human individuals. CD45RO-negative, CCR7-positively selected cells formed the naive CD8 fraction, excluding terminally differentiated effector memory CD45RA+ cells. Measured with immunoSEQ multiplex PCR; TCRdb has only the in-frame clones, and not every one. Counted here are over 800,000 clones, over 90% occurring once; the ten biggest clones make up 24%. The specimen was naive CD8+ T cells sorted from blood. Receptors originate from a man in his thirties or forties in good health.

The chain couples TRBV6-1 to TRBJ1-1; a weak D match, TRBD1 (5 bases). V shed 6 bases and J shed 5 bases, with 16 bases lying between them. Germline V gene sequence: CDR1 MNHNS, CDR2 SASEGT. There are 14 residues in the CDR3. CDR3 nucleotides: TGTGCCAGCAGCCGACAGCCGCTGGGAACTGAAGCTTTCTTT. It codes for CASSRQPLGTEAFF.

The chain links TRBV28 to TRBJ2-5; D is perhaps TRBD1 (6 bases). Germline V gives CDR1 MDHEN, CDR2 SYDVKM. The CDR3 runs 14 residues. The germline V and J ends were trimmed by 0 bases and 5 bases, with 10 bases remaining between them. The CDR3 reads CASSLWGALETQYF. In DNA, the CDR3 is TGTGCCAGCAGTTTATGGGGGGCCCTGGAGACCCAGTACTTC.